This T cell receptor (beta chain) was obtained from a study of blood T cells in healthy people across ages (dated by TCRdb to the mid-2010s). For the wider study: In model experiments, template switching captured about one uniquely barcoded TCR beta cDNA molecule for every two T cells. The study analyzed two additional independent replicas of 1 million unique cDNA reads from the same blood draw for two donors, one aged 18 to 29 and one aged 80 or older. Age-related changes in TCR beta repertoire diversity were measured in the study by deep sequencing normalized with unique cDNA molecular identifiers. To avoid experimental bias, donors of different ages were randomly spread across the sequencing lanes. Donors were grouped into four age groups: young (average approximately 16 years), middle-aged (around 39), aged (approximately 67) and long-lived (approximately 78). The paper as a whole reports these results and caveats: Because donor CMV infection status was unknown, age-related changes in expanded clonotypes were potentially confounded. Total diversity estimates from one million sequenced T cells were considered lower bounds and underestimates. As age increased, observed TCR beta diversity per million T cells dropped in a roughly linear way, and a significant reduction was already evident by age 40. Compared with the aged group, more naive CD4+ T cells, fewer expanded clones and increased TCR diversity were shown by the long-lived group, suggesting age selection. Conclusive comparison of naive and antigen-experienced compartments was prevented by the profiling of bulk unsorted PBMCs. Observed TCR beta diversity correlated strongly with the percentage of naive T cells measured by flow cytometry.

Systemically healthy Caucasian individuals from Russia, roughly 40 in total and aged roughly 6 to 100 years, were included as donors. Each donor gave about 9.8 milliliters of peripheral blood, drawn into EDTA-treated Vacutainer tubes. PBMCs were isolated by Ficoll-Paque density-gradient centrifugation, with at least 6 million obtained per sample. Trizol reagent was used to extract total RNA from the PBMCs, yielding at least 5.5 micrograms per sample. The percentages of naive CD45RAhigh/CD27high T cells were determined by flow cytometry on a PBMC aliquot from every donor. Libraries were built with 5' RACE. Instrument on record: Illumina HiSeq 2500. The second PCR ran for about 7 to 11 cycles and used a J-beta primer mix along with a sample-barcoded 5' primer. Each TCR beta cDNA molecule received a unique molecular identifier from a template-switch 5' adaptor carrying 12 random nucleotides. Each sample yielded at least 2.5 million CDR3-containing paired-end reads. First-strand cDNA was synthesized from all RNA with the Mint cDNA synthesis kit, primed by a TRBC-specific oligonucleotide. All cDNA was treated with uracil-DNA glycosylase and then went through a first 18-cycle PCR with the universal primers M1SS and BC2_uni_R. Turning to the authors' computational methods: For normalization, 1 million high-quality reads were randomly selected from each sample, with every read carrying a distinct molecular identifier. Instead of being binned into consensus sequences, reads that shared molecular identifiers were thrown out. MiTCR, set to a Q25 quality threshold and the strictest error-elimination algorithm, was used for CDR3 identification, clonotype clustering and error correction. A nonparametric unseen species model with Euler transformation was used to estimate lower-bound total TCR beta diversity. The public reads were reprocessed in TCRdb via fastp at Q25 and MiXCR, keeping in-frame beta chains. Each CDR3 protein gets just one entry, which takes the most common genes and DNA from the rows behind it. These V and J calls derive from TCRdb rather than the authors' analysis. The sample data list approximately 1.5 million distinct CDR3 sequences, and under 55% of these were observed just once. Approximately 4.1% of the sample lies in the top ten.

In the case of this clonotype: The target of this receptor is not known. The input lacks base qualities; no much larger clone sits a single base away.

The sample consisted of blood. This TCR was recovered from a woman younger than 35 in good health.

The DNA reads TGTGCCAGCAGCTACAGGGGGGATTTTACCGGGGAGCTGTTTTTT. The resulting protein is CASSYRGDFTGELFF. The chain couples TRBV12-3 or TRBV12-4 to TRBJ2-2, and 8 junctional nucleotides match TRBD1. Including cysteine and phenylalanine, the CDR3 has 15 amino acids. Of all the DNA, just the CDR3 is kept, 45 bases in frame from base 1. V lost 6 bases and J lost 5 bases, and the count of bases not matched to a germline gene is 8.